This TCR beta chain originates from a study of cytomegalovirus exposure and HLA in healthy donors. Study-level information: In a later analysis, it was reported that the roughly 120 validation repertoires had been produced on the same platform as the 550 to 700 repertoires belonging to the first cohort. Broader study findings: For most TCR sequences rarity was the rule, although some public TCRs occurred in many donors. It was 150 to 200 TCR beta chains that were listed as cytomegalovirus-associated.

The data were produced by immunoSEQ multiplex PCR, yet TCRdb's version contains in-frame clones alone and is incomplete. The data show more than 250,000 clones, 80% to 90% seen once. Germline-derived CDR1 and CDR2 are MNHEY and SVGAGI. V lost 0 bases to trimming and J lost 0 bases, with 8 bases between them. The CDR3 spans 16 residues. Only a few counts were recorded for this clone. Its antigen is unidentified. Sequenced sample: PBMCs. This chain uses TRBV6-5 with TRBJ2-2; weak D call: TRBD2 (6 bases). The TCR comes from a woman in her late teens or twenties in good health and CMV-seronegative. CDR3 sequence reads: CASSYSSGANTGELFF. In DNA, the CDR3 is TGTGCCAGCAGTTACTCTTCGGGAGCGAACACCGGGGAGCTGTTTTTT.